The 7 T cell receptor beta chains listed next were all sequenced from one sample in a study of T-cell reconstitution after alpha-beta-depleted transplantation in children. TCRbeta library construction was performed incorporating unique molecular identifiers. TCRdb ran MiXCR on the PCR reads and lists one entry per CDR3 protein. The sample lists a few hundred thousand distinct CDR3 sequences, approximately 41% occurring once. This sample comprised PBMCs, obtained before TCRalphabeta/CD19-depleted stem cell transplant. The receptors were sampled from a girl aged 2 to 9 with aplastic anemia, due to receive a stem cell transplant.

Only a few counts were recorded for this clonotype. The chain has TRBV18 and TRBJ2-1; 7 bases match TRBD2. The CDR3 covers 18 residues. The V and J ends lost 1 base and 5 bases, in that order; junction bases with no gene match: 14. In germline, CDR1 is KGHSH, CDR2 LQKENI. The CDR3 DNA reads TGTGCCAGCTCACCACATAGTTCGTGGGAGGGTCTGGACAATGAGCAGTTCTTC. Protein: CASSPHSSWEGLDNEQFF.

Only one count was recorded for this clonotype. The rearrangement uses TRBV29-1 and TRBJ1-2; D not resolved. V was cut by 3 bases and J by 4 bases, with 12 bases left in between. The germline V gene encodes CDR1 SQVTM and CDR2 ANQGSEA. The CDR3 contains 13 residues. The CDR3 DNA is TGCAGCGTTGATGGTCTCGGAAGCTATGGCTACACCTTC. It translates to CSVDGLGSYGYTF.

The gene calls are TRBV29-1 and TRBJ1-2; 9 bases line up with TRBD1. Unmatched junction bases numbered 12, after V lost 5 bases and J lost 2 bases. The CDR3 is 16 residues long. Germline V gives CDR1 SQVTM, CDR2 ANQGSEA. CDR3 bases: TGCAGCGTTCCACCCGGGACAGGGAGAGAGAACTATGGCTACACCTTC. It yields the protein CSVPPGTGRENYGYTF.

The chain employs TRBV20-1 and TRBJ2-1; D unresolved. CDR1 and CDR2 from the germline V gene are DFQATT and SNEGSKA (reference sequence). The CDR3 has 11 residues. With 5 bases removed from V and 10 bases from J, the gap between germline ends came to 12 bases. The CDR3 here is CSAGPLEEQFF. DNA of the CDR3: TGCAGTGCTGGCCCCCTAGAGGAGCAGTTCTTC.

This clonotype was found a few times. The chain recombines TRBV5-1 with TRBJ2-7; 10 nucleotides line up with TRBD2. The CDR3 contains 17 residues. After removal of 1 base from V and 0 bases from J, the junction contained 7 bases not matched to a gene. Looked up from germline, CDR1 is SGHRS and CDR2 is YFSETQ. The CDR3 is CASSLSVRTSGSYEQYF. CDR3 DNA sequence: TGCGCCAGCAGCTTGAGTGTACGGACTAGCGGCTCCTACGAGCAGTACTTC.

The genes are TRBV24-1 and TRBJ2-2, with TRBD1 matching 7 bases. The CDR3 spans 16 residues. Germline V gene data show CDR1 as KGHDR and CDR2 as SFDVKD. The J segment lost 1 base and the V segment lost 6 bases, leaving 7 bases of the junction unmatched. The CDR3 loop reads CATSSTGAQNTGELFF. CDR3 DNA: TGTGCCACCAGTTCTACAGGGGCCCAGAACACCGGGGAGCTGTTTTTT.

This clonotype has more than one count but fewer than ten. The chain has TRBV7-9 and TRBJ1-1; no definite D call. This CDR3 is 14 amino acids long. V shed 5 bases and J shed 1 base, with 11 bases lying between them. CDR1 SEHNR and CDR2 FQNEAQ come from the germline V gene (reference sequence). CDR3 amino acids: CASSPLGRNTEAFF. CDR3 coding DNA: TGTGCCAGCAGCCCTCTGGGTCGGAACACTGAAGCTTTCTTT. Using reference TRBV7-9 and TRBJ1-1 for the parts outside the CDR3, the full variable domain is DTGVSQNPRHKITKRGQNVTFRCDPISEHNRLYWYRQTLGQGPEFLTYFQNEAQLEKSRLLSDRFSAERPKGSFSTLEIQRTEQGDSAMYLCASSPLGRNTEAFFGQGTRLTVV.